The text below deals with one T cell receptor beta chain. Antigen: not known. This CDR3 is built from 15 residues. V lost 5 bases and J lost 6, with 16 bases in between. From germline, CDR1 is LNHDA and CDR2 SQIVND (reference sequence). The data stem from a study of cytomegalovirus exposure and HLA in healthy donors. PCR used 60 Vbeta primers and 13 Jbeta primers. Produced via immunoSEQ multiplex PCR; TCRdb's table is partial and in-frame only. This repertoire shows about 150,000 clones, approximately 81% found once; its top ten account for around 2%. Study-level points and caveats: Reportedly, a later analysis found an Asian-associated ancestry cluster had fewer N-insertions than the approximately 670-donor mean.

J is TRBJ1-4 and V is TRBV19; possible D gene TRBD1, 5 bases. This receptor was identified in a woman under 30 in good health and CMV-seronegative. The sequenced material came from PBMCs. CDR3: CASSSAGGRYEKLFF. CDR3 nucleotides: TGTGCCAGTAGTTCCGCCGGGGGGAGGTATGAAAAACTGTTTTTT.